One and the same sample provided the 28 T cell receptor beta chains below, sequenced in a study of T cells after yellow fever vaccination. TCRdb redid the calling of the 5' RACE reads with MiXCR, one entry per CDR3 protein. This table has 95,000 to 150,000 distinct CDR3 sequences, approximately 16% appearing once. The material was CD8+ T cells sorted from PBMCs, obtained 5 days after the yellow fever booster vaccination. These TCRs come from a man aged 18 to 29 who received the YFV17D yellow fever vaccine.

The chain has TRBV7-2 and TRBJ1-1, with TRBD1 as a possible D gene (5 bases). The V gene's germline CDR1 is SGHTA and CDR2 FQGNSA. The V end lost 8 bases, the J end lost 1 base, and 11 bases lay between the germline ends. The CDR3 has 13 residues. As DNA, the CDR3 is TGTGCCAGCGGGGGACGGTGGAACACTGAAGCTTTCTTT. As protein: CASGGRWNTEAFF.

This clonotype showed up just a few times. The J gene is TRBJ1-1, the V gene TRBV4-1; D not certain. The CDR3 spans 15 residues. CDR1 MGHRA and CDR2 YSYEKL come from the germline V gene. Trimming stripped 1 base from V and 1 base from J, with 10 bases between. The CDR3, as DNA: TGCGCCAGCAGCCAAGCGGGGAGTGCGAACACTGAAGCTTTCTTT. This codes for CASSQAGSANTEAFF.

This clonotype was seen more than once but under ten times. The CDR3 region is CASSLQGRPKTQYF. The CDR3 nucleotides read TGTGCCAGCAGTCTCCAGGGGAGGCCTAAGACCCAGTACTTC. The chain uses TRBV27 and TRBJ2-5; D tentatively reads TRBD1 or TRBD2 (6 bases each). The CDR3 spans 14 residues. The germline V gene encodes CDR1 MNHEY and CDR2 SMNVEV (reference sequence). V was trimmed by 5 bases and J by 6 bases, leaving 16 bases between them.

The genes are TRBV7-8 and TRBJ2-7, with D maybe TRBD1 (6 bases). The V and J ends lost 7 bases and 0 bases respectively, with 19 bases between them. CDR3 size: 16 residues. Germline V lookup: CDR1 SGHVS, CDR2 FQNEAQ. CDR3 DNA sequence: TGTGCCAGCATCCACGATCTAAACAGGGACTCCTACGAGCAGTACTTC. Translated: CASIHDLNRDSYEQYF.

The rearrangement links TRBV12-3 or TRBV12-4 to TRBJ2-7; 7 bases align to TRBD1. V lost 3 bases to trimming and J lost 6 bases; unmatched junction nucleotides: 8. The CDR3 spans 14 residues. The CDR3 spells CASSLTGLLREQYF. DNA of the CDR3: TGTGCCAGCAGTTTGACAGGGTTATTGCGCGAGCAGTACTTC.

The chain links TRBV5-1 to TRBJ1-2; D unresolved. Between the trimmed V and J ends, which lost 0 bases and 3 bases, there was a span of 9 bases. This CDR3 has 14 residues. Germline V lookup: CDR1 SGHRS, CDR2 YFSETQ. CDR3 DNA sequence: TGCGCCAGCAGCTTGGTGGCAGAAGACTATGGCTACACCTTC. It specifies CASSLVAEDYGYTF.

This clonotype has a handful of counts. The gene calls are TRBV9 and TRBJ1-4; D may be TRBD1 (5 bases). Germline V gene sequence: CDR1 SGDLS, CDR2 YYNGEE. The CDR3 has 13 residues. The V gene lost 7 bases and the J gene lost 8 bases, with 15 bases spanning the gap. The CDR3 loop reads CASQAREGEKLFF. CDR3 nucleotide sequence: TGTGCCAGCCAAGCAAGGGAGGGGGAAAAACTGTTTTTT.

This clonotype was observed a few times. V and J are TRBV5-5 and TRBJ1-2; perhaps TRBD1 as D (5 bases). The V end was cut by 1 base, the J end by 8 bases, with 27 bases between. The CDR3 is 18 amino acids. Germline assignment: CDR1 SGHKS and CDR2 YYEKEE (reference sequence). The CDR3 region is CASSLSGGTGMVSGGYTF. As DNA, the CDR3 is TGTGCCAGCAGCTTGTCCGGTGGGACGGGAATGGTATCGGGCGGCTACACCTTC. Supplemented by reference TRBV5-5 and TRBJ1-2, the full variable domain reads DAGVTQSPTHLIKTRGQQVTLRCSPISGHKSVSWYQQVLGQGPQFIFQYYEKEERGRGNFPDRFSARQFPNYSSELNVNALLLGDSALYLCASSLSGGTGMVSGGYTFGSGTRLTVV.

The chain recombines TRBV15 with TRBJ2-2; unclear D gene. CDR3 length: 14 amino acids. Trimming took 4 bases from V and 0 from J, leaving 6 bases between them. The V gene's germline CDR1 is LNHNV and CDR2 YYDKDF (reference sequence). In nucleotides, the CDR3 is TGTGCCACCAGCATGCAGACGAACACCGGGGAGCTGTTTTTT. Residues: CATSMQTNTGELFF.

This clonotype was seen a few times. This chain links TRBV7-3 with TRBJ1-5, with D possibly TRBD1 on 5 matching bases. The CDR3 runs to 15 residues. With 0 bases removed from V and 2 bases from J, the gap between germline ends came to 8 bases. CDR1 and CDR2 (germline): SGHTA, FQGTGA. CDR3 protein: CASSLTTEGNQPQHF. The CDR3 coding sequence is TGTGCCAGCAGCTTAACGACAGAAGGCAATCAGCCCCAGCATTTT.

The chain combines TRBV7-9 with TRBJ2-1; 14 bases are shared with TRBD2. V lost 5 bases and J lost 8; bases outside the gene matches: 8. Germline lookup yields CDR1 SEHNR and CDR2 FQNEAQ (reference sequence). This CDR3 has 16 amino acids. The CDR3 protein is CASSPKTSGGADEQFF. The CDR3, as DNA: TGTGCCAGCAGCCCCAAGACTAGCGGGGGGGCCGATGAGCAGTTCTTC.

This chain links TRBV7-9 with TRBJ2-5, with a possible D match to TRBD1 (6 bases). Germline V gives CDR1 SEHNR, CDR2 FQNEAQ (reference sequence). The CDR3 covers 14 residues. Trimming removed 6 bases at V and 1 base at J, with 12 bases between. The CDR3 sequence is CASRLQGAQETQYF. In nucleotides, the CDR3 is TGTGCCAGCAGACTACAGGGAGCCCAAGAGACCCAGTACTTC.

In its sample, this clonotype was seen a few times. The CDR3 DNA reads TGTGCCAGCAGCTTGGAAGGGGGACAGAGCTACGAGCAGTACTTC. Protein sequence: CASSLEGGQSYEQYF. V usage is TRBV5-4 and J usage is TRBJ2-7; 7 positions agree with TRBD1. V was clipped by 0 bases and J by 3 bases; unmatched bases: 6. Germline V gene lookup returns CDR1 SGHNT and CDR2 YYREEE (reference sequence). The CDR3 sequence is 15 residues long.

The sample holds a few counts of this clonotype. The V and J genes are TRBV5-6 and TRBJ1-1; D remains unclear. The CDR3 extends over 17 amino acids. Germline V gives CDR1 SGHDT, CDR2 YYEEEE. Between the trimmed V and J ends, which lost 0 bases and 1 base, there was a span of 16 bases. CDR3 sequence reads: CASSLANFGDWNTEAFF. CDR3 DNA sequence: TGTGCCAGCAGCTTGGCCAATTTTGGGGATTGGAACACTGAAGCTTTCTTT.

The J gene is TRBJ1-1, the V gene TRBV4-3; D may be TRBD1 (6 bases). V was shortened by 0 bases and J by 11 bases, with 16 bases between the two germline ends. The CDR3 runs 14 residues. Germline CDR1 reads LGHNA; CDR2 reads YSLEER. This CDR3 is CASSQDRLDRWAFF. In DNA, the CDR3 is TGCGCCAGCAGCCAAGATCGGTTGGACAGATGGGCTTTCTTT.

The chain links TRBV4-2 to TRBJ2-6; 10 bases fit TRBD1. V gave up 1 base and J gave up 0 bases; unmatched junction bases: 0. The CDR3 consists of 17 residues. Per germline, CDR1 LGHNA and CDR2 YNFKEQ. The CDR3 here is CASSQGTGGSGANVLTF. The CDR3 nucleotides are TGTGCCAGCAGCCAAGGGACAGGGGGCTCTGGGGCCAACGTCCTGACTTTC.

In its sample, this clonotype was seen a few times. The chain has TRBV29-1 and TRBJ1-1, with unresolved D. The CDR3 is made up of 10 amino acids. Germline-derived CDR1 and CDR2 are SQVTM and ANQGSEA. With 4 bases removed from V and 6 bases from J, the gap between germline ends came to 6 bases. The CDR3 nucleotides are TGCAGCGTTGGGATCCCTGAAGCTTTCTTT. Translating it yields CSVGIPEAFF.

V is TRBV27 and J is TRBJ1-1; D not resolved. There are 13 residues in the CDR3. Looked up from germline, CDR1 is MNHEY and CDR2 is SMNVEV (reference sequence). With 5 bases removed from V and 5 bases from J, the gap between germline ends came to 12 bases. CDR3 sequence (DNA): TGTGCCAGCAGTCCGATCCCGCGGACTGAAGCTTTCTTT. Encoded protein: CASSPIPRTEAFF.

The chain joins TRBV4-1 to TRBJ2-7; possible D gene TRBD1, 6 bases. V dropped 5 bases and J dropped 2 bases, with 13 bases sitting between them. This CDR3 is built from 14 residues. Germline CDR1 MGHRA, CDR2 YSYEKL. CDR3 protein: CASSASQGPYEQYF. The CDR3 DNA reads as TGCGCCAGCAGCGCAAGCCAGGGGCCCTACGAGCAGTACTTC.

This clonotype was seen more than once but under ten times. V usage is TRBV7-9 and J usage is TRBJ1-6, with TRBD1 as a possible D gene (5 bases). The CDR3 contains 17 residues. Germline V gene data show CDR1 as SEHNR and CDR2 as FQNEAQ (reference sequence). The V end lost 7 bases, the J end lost 4 bases, and 20 bases lay between the germline ends. The CDR3 region is CASTNHGRGAYNSPLHF. The CDR3 DNA sequence: TGTGCCAGCACCAACCATGGGAGGGGTGCTTATAATTCACCCCTCCACTTT.

This clonotype was recorded at least ten times. This CDR3 is CASSLEDRGNIQYF. The CDR3 region has the DNA TGTGCCAGCAGCTTAGAAGACAGGGGGAACATTCAGTACTTC. This chain joins TRBV7-9 and TRBJ2-4; 9 bases are shared with TRBD1. CDR1 and CDR2 (germline): SEHNR, FQNEAQ (reference sequence). CDR3 length equals 14 residues. With V trimmed by 1 base and J by 7 bases, 2 bases remained unmatched. The entire variable domain, with the rest obtained from reference TRBV7-9 and TRBJ2-4, is as follows: DTGVSQNPRHKITKRGQNVTFRCDPISEHNRLYWYRQTLGQGPEFLTYFQNEAQLEKSRLLSDRFSAERPKGSFSTLEIQRTEQGDSAMYLCASSLEDRGNIQYFGAGTRLSVL.

This clonotype was seen many times. The chain links TRBV7-8 to TRBJ1-1; D gene unclear. This CDR3 spans 14 amino acids. V was pared by 7 bases and J by 0 bases, with 12 bases between. Germline-derived CDR1 and CDR2 are SGHVS and FQNEAQ. Written as DNA, the CDR3 is TGTGCCAGCAACGAAGGCGTTTTGAACACTGAAGCTTTCTTT. Protein product: CASNEGVLNTEAFF.

This clonotype was recorded a few times. This rearrangement joins TRBV9 to TRBJ1-1; no firm D call. V was clipped by 0 bases and J by 6 bases, with 21 bases between them. The germline gives CDR1 SGDLS, CDR2 YYNGEE. This CDR3 has 17 amino acids. Written as DNA, the CDR3 is TGTGCCAGCAGCGTAGGCCCCCGCGACACGAATATTTCTGAAGCTTTCTTT. Translated: CASSVGPRDTNISEAFF.

The chain carries TRBV18 and TRBJ2-7; 9 nucleotides match TRBD1. Germline V gene lookup returns CDR1 KGHSH and CDR2 LQKENI. CDR3 length: 13 amino acids. V trimming: 5 bases; J trimming: 5 bases; junction bases outside the gene matches: 4. Written as DNA, the CDR3 is TGTGCCAGCTCAGGCCGGGACAGGGACGAGCAGTACGTC. Translation gives CASSGRDRDEQYV.

This clonotype was picked up a small number of times. The rearrangement uses TRBV9 and TRBJ1-1; no clear D. CDR3 length: 10 residues. From germline, CDR1 is SGDLS and CDR2 YYNGEE. V was trimmed by 10 bases and J by 6 bases, leaving 10 bases between them. The CDR3 DNA reads as TGTGCCTCACGGCCCCCTGAAGCTTTCTTT. This gives the protein CASRPPEAFF.

This clonotype showed up just a few times. V and J are TRBV6-5 and TRBJ2-7; TRBD2 matches 12 bases. The length of the CDR3 is 15 residues. CDR1 and CDR2 from the germline V gene are MNHEY and SVGAGI. With 5 bases clipped from V and 4 bases from J, the junction kept 6 bases outside the gene matches. CDR3 in DNA: TGTGCCAGCAGTACACTAGCGGGGGGAACTTACGAGCAGTACGTC. Translation: CASSTLAGGTYEQYV.

This clonotype was counted between two and nine times. The V and J genes are TRBV10-2 and TRBJ2-7, with unresolved D. Germline V lookup: CDR1 WSHSY, CDR2 SAAADI. The germline V and J ends were trimmed by 6 bases and 4 bases, with 19 bases remaining between them. The CDR3 has 15 amino acids. CDR3 DNA: TGCGCCAGCAGGGAAATGCGAGAACTTCGATACGAGCAGTACTTC. It is translated as CASREMRELRYEQYF.

This clonotype was seen just once. This sequence joins TRBV6-5 and TRBJ2-2; 9 positions match TRBD1. V lost 6 bases to trimming and J lost 8 bases; unmatched junction nucleotides: 10. The germline gives CDR1 MNHEY, CDR2 SVGAGI. CDR3 length: 15 amino acids. The DNA for the CDR3 is TGTGCCAGCAGGGACAGGGGAGGGCGTATTGGGGAGCTGTTTTTT. This translates into CASRDRGGRIGELFF.